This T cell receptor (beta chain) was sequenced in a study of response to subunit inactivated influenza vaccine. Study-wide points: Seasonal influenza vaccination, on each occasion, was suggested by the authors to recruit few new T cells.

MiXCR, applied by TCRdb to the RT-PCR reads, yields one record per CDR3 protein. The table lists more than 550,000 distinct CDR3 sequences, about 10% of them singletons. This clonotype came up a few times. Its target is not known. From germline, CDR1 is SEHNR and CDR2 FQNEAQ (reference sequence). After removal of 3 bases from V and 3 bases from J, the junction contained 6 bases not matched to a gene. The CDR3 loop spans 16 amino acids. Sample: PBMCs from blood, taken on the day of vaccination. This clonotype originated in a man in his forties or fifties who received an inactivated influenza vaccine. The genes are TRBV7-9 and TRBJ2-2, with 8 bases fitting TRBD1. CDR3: CASSFWQGAYTGELFF. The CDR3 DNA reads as TGTGCCAGCAGCTTCTGGCAGGGGGCTTACACCGGGGAGCTGTTTTTT. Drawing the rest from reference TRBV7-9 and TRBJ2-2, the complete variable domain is DTGVSQNPRHKITKRGQNVTFRCDPISEHNRLYWYRQTLGQGPEFLTYFQNEAQLEKSRLLSDRFSAERPKGSFSTLEIQRTEQGDSAMYLCASSFWQGAYTGELFFGEGSRLTVL.